Listed here are 15 T cell receptor beta chains from one sample, sequenced in a study of T cell repertoires in cytomegalovirus infection. TCRdb re-analysed the reads in MiXCR, keeping a single row per CDR3 protein. The sample lists under 300,000 distinct CDR3 sequences, about 12% occurring once. Input material: PBMCs. The receptor source for this set is a human donor in good health (CMV status not recorded). Some clones in this sample may be carry-over from other donors' samples.

This clonotype was counted ten times or more. This chain links TRBV7-2 with TRBJ2-5; 7 bases match TRBD1. This CDR3 contains 16 residues. Germline V gene sequence: CDR1 SGHTA, CDR2 FQGNSA. Germline trimming cut 2 bases from V and 1 base from J; bases unmatched to any gene: 7. This chain's CDR3 is CASSLSLNRGQETQYF. CDR3 coding DNA: TGTGCCAGCAGCTTATCCTTGAACAGGGGCCAAGAGACCCAGTACTTC.

This clonotype has a handful of counts. V and J are TRBV6-5 and TRBJ1-1; D gene unclear. The CDR3 loop spans 13 amino acids. V lost 8 bases and J 3 bases, leaving 13 bases between the germline ends. CDR1 is MNHEY and CDR2 is SVGAGI in the germline V gene. CDR3 coding DNA: TGTGCCAGCCGACGTACCACAGACACTGAAGCTTTCTTT. This encodes CASRRTTDTEAFF.

There are many counts of this clonotype. This sequence joins TRBV7-2 and TRBJ1-2; D ambiguous. The CDR3 has 14 amino acids. Per the germline V gene, CDR1 is SGHTA and CDR2 is FQGNSA. Trimming pared 0 bases from V and 10 bases from J, leaving 15 bases between. The chain's CDR3 is CASSLAGPTVDYTF. CDR3 DNA sequence: TGTGCCAGCAGCTTAGCGGGCCCAACGGTCGACTACACCTTC.

The sample holds many counts of this clonotype. DNA of the CDR3: TGCGCCAGCAGCCCCAGGGCGGCAACTAATGAAAAACTGTTTTTT. Translated: CASSPRAATNEKLFF. The chain recombines TRBV4-3 with TRBJ1-4, with a weak D call TRBD1 (5 bases). Germline assignment: CDR1 LGHNA and CDR2 YSLEER. The CDR3 spans 15 residues. Trimming shortened V by 4 bases and J by 0 bases, and 9 bases separated the two germline ends.

This clonotype was observed a few times. The J gene is TRBJ1-1, the V gene TRBV12-3 or TRBV12-4; D not certain. The ends were cut back, 3 bases at V and 0 bases at J, with 5 bases in the middle. The CDR3 is 13 residues long. Here the CDR3 reads CASSFNLNTEAFF. The CDR3, as DNA: TGTGCCAGCAGTTTTAACCTGAACACTGAAGCTTTCTTT.

This clonotype was recorded at least ten times. This chain links TRBV10-3 with TRBJ2-1, with D perhaps TRBD1 (6 bases). Germline CDR1 is ENHRY and CDR2 is SYGVKD. Trimming took off 4 bases at V and 9 bases at J, with 16 bases between the two ends. The CDR3 has 14 residues. In nucleotides, the CDR3 is TGTGCCATCAGTGCGGGGACAAGACAATTTGAGCAGTTCTTC. It specifies CAISAGTRQFEQFF.

In this sample, this clonotype turned up a few times. The gene calls are TRBV20-1 and TRBJ2-1, with TRBD1 matching over 7 bases. The CDR3 spans 15 residues. J lost 4 bases, V lost 0 bases, and 6 bases had no gene match. Germline V gene data show CDR1 as DFQATT and CDR2 as SNEGSKA (reference sequence). In nucleotides, the CDR3 is TGCAGTGCTAGAGATTCCGGACAGGCTTACAATGAGCAGTTCTTC. It yields the protein CSARDSGQAYNEQFF.

This clonotype has a count of ten or more. The V gene is TRBV4-2, the J gene TRBJ2-7, with 9 bases identical to TRBD2. With V trimmed by 0 bases and J by 5 bases, 11 bases remained unmatched. This CDR3 contains 17 residues. CDR1 and CDR2 (germline): LGHNA, YNFKEQ. As DNA, the CDR3 is TGTGCCAGCAGCCAAGAAAGAATAGCGGGAGAGAAGAACGAGCAGTACTTC. It is translated as CASSQERIAGEKNEQYF.

This chain connects TRBV24-1 to TRBJ2-5, with D possibly being TRBD1 or TRBD2 (6 bases each). CDR3 size: 15 residues. The germline V and J ends were trimmed by 4 bases and 5 bases, with 16 bases remaining between them. CDR1 and CDR2 (germline): KGHDR, SFDVKD. Here the CDR3 reads CATSDSRGLGETQYF. The CDR3, as DNA: TGTGCCACCAGTGACTCCAGGGGACTCGGGGAGACCCAGTACTTC.

This clonotype was counted at least ten times. V is TRBV7-9 and J is TRBJ2-7; 12 bases align to TRBD2. With 5 bases clipped from V and 7 bases from J, the junction kept 6 bases outside the gene matches. The CDR3 has 14 amino acids. Germline V gives CDR1 SEHNR, CDR2 FQNEAQ (reference sequence). The CDR3 sequence: CASSPLAGGREQYF. CDR3 sequence (DNA): TGTGCCAGCAGCCCACTAGCGGGAGGCAGGGAGCAGTACTTC.

This clonotype was seen ten or more times. This rearrangement joins TRBV7-3 to TRBJ2-7; 10 bases are a match to TRBD2. The trim removed 5 bases at V and 1 base at J, leaving 5 bases unmatched. The CDR3 has 15 residues. The germline V gene has CDR1 SGHTA and CDR2 FQGTGA. CDR3 sequence: CASSLGLAPSYEQYF. CDR3 in DNA: TGTGCCAGCAGCCTGGGACTAGCGCCATCCTACGAGCAGTACTTC.

This clonotype was observed at least ten times. The rearrangement uses TRBV7-2 and TRBJ1-4; weak D call: TRBD1 (5 bases). The CDR3 has 15 residues. Per germline, CDR1 SGHTA and CDR2 FQGNSA. V lost 5 bases and J 8 bases, leaving 18 bases between the germline ends. The CDR3 here is CASSRDLTGNEKLFF. CDR3 nucleotides: TGTGCCAGCAGCCGGGACCTCACTGGGAACGAAAAACTGTTTTTT.

This clonotype was counted a few times. The chain joins TRBV24-1 to TRBJ2-5, with 16 bases identical to TRBD2. This CDR3 has 16 amino acids. J was trimmed by 4 bases and V by 10 bases; bases with no gene match: 8. Germline lookup yields CDR1 KGHDR and CDR2 SFDVKD. In nucleotides, the CDR3 is TGTGCCACAAGCGGGACTAGCGGGAGGGCCAGAGAGACCCAGTACTTC. It is translated as CATSGTSGRARETQYF.

This clonotype was recorded many times. The chain couples TRBV7-2 to TRBJ1-2; 7 bases fit TRBD1. From germline, CDR1 is SGHTA and CDR2 FQGNSA. V shed 1 base, J shed 5 bases, and the junction held 4 bases outside the gene matches. This CDR3 is 14 amino acids long. The CDR3, as DNA: TGTGCCAGCAGCTTAGAGACAGGGAGTTATGGCTACACCTTC. The encoded protein is CASSLETGSYGYTF.

The table lists this clonotype with many counts. This chain joins TRBV19 and TRBJ2-3, with 7 nucleotides matching TRBD2. Germline values: CDR1 LNHDA, CDR2 SQIVND (reference sequence). CDR3 length equals 14 residues. V shed 5 bases and J 4 bases; nucleotides not matched to a gene: 6. The CDR3 reads CASSLGSGSDTQYF. DNA of the CDR3: TGTGCCAGTAGTCTCGGTAGCGGGTCAGATACGCAGTATTTT.